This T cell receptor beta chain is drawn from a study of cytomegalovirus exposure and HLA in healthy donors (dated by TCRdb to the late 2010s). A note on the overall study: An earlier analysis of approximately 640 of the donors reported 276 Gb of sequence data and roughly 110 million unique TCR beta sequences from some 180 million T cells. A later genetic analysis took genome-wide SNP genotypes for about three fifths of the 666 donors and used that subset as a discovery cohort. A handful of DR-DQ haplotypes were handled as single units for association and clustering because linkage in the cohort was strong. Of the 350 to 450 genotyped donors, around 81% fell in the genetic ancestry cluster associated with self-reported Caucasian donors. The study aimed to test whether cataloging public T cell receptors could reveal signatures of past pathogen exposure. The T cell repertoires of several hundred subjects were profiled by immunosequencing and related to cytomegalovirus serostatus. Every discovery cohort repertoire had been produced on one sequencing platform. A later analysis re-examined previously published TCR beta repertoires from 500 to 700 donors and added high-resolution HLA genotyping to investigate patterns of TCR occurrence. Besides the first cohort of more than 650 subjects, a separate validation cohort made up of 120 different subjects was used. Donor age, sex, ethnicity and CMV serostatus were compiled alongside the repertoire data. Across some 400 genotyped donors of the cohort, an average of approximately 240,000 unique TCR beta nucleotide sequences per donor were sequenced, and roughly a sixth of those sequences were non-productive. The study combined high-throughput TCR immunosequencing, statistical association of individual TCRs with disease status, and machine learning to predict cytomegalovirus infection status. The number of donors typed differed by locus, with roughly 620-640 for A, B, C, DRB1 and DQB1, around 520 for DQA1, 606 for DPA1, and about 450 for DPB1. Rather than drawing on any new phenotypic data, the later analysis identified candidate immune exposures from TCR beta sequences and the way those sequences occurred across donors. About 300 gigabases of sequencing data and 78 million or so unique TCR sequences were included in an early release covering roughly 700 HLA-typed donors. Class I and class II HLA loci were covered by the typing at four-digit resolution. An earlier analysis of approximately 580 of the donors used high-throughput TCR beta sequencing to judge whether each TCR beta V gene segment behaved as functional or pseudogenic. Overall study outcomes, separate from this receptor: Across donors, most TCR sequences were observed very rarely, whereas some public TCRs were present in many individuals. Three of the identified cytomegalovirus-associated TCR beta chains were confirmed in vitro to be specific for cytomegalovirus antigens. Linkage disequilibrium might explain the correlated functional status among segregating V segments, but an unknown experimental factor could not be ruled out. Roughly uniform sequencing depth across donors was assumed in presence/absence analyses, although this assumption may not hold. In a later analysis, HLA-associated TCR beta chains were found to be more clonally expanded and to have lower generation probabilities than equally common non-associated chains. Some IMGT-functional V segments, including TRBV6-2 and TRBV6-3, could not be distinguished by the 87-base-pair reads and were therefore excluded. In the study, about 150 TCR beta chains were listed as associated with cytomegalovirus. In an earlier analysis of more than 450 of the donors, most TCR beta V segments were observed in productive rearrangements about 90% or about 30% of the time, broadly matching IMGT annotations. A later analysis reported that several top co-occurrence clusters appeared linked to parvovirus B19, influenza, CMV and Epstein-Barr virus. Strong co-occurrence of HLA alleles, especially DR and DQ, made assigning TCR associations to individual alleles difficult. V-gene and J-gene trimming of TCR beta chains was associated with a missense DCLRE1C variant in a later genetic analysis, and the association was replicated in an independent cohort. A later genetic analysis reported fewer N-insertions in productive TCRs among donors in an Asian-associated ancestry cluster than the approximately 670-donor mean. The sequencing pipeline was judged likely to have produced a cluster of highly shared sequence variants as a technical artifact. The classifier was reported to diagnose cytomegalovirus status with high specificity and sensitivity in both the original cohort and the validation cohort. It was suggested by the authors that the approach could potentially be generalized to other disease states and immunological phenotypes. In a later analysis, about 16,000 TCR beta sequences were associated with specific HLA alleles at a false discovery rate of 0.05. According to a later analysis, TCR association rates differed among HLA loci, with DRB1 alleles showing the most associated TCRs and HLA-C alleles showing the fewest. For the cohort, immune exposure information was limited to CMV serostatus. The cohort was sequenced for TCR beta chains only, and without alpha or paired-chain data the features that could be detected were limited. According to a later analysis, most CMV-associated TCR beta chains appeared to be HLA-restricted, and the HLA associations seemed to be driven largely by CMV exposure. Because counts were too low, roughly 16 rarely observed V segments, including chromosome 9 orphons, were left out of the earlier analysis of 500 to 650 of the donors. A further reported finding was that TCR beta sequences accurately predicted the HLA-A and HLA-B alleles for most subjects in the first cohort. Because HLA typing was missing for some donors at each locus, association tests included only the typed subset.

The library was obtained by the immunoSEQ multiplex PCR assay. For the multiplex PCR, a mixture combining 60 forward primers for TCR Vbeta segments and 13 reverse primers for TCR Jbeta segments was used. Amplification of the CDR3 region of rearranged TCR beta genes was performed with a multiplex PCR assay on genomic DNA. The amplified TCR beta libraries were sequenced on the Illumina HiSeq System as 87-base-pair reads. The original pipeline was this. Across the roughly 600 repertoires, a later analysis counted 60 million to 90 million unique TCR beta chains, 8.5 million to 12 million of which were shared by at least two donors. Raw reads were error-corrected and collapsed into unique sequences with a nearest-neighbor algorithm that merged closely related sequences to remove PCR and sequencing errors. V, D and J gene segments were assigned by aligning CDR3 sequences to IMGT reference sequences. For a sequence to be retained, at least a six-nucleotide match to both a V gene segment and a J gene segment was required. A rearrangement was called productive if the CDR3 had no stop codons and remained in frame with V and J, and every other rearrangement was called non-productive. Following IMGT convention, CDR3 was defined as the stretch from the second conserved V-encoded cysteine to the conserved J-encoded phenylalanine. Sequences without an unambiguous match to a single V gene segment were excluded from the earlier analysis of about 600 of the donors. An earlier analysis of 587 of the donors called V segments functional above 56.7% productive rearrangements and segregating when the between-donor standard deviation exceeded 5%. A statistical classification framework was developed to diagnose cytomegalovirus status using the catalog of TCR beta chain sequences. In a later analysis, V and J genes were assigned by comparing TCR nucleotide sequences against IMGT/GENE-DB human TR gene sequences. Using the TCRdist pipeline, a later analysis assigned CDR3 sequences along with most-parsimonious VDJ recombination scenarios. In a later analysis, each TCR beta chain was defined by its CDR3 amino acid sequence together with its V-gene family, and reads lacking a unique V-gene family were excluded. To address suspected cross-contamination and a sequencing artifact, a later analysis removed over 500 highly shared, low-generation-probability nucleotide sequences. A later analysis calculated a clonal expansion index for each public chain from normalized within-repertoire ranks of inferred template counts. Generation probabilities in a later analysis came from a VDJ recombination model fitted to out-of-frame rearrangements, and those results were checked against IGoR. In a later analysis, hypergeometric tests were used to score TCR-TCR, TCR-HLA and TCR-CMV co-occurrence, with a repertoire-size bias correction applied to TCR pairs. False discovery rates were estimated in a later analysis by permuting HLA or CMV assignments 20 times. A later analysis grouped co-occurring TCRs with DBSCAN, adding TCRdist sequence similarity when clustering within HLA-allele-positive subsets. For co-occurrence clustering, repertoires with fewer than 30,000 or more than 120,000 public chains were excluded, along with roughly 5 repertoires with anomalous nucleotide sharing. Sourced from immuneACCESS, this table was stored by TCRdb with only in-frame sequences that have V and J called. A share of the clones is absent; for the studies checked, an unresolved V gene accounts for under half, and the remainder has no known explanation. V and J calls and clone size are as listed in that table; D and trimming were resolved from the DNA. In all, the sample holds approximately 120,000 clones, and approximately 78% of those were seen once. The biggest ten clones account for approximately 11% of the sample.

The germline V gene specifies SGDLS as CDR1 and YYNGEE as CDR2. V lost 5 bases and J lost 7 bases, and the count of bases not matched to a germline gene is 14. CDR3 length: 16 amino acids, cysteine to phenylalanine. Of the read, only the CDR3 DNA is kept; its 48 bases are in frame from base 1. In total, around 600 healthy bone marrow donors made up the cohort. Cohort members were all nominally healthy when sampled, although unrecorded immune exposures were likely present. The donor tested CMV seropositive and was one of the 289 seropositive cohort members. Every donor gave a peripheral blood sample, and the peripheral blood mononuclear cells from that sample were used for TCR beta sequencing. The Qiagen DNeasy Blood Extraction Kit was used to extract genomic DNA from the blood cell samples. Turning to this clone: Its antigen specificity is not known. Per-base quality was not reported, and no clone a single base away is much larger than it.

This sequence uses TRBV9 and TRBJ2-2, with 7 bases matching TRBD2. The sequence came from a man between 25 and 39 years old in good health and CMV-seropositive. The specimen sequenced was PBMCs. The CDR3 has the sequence CASSPIAGPTRGELFF. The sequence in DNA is TGTGCCAGCAGTCCTATAGCGGGCCCGACCCGCGGGGAGCTGTTTTTT. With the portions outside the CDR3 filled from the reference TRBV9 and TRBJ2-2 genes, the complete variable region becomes DSGVTQTPKHLITATGQRVTLRCSPRSGDLSVYWYQQSLDQGLQFLIQYYNGEERAKGNILERFSAQQFPDLHSELNLSSLELGDSALYFCASSPIAGPTRGELFFGEGSRLTVL.